This entry lists 15 T cell receptor beta chains sequenced from one sample in a study of monozygotic twins with inflammatory bowel disease. TCRdb re-called the 5' RACE reads; one entry per CDR3 protein, DNA not given. The record lists approximately 400,000 distinct CDR3 sequences, of which the ten most abundant hold around 2.4%. Material for sequencing was blood. These receptor sequences come from a human donor with ulcerative colitis or Crohn's disease, or a healthy co-twin of an affected twin (not recorded which).

CDR3 sequence reads: CASSRSGFNGYEQYF. V gene TRBV12-3 or TRBV12-4 combines with J gene TRBJ2-7; the TRBD2 assignment by TCRdb is unverifiable without DNA. The CDR3 totals 15 residues.

The chain couples TRBV12-3 or TRBV12-4 to TRBJ2-1. The CDR3 runs 14 residues. The CDR3 loop reads CASSLALSGNEQFF.

V gene TRBV21-1 combines with J gene TRBJ2-1; lacking DNA, the TRBD2 call made by TCRdb goes unchecked. TRBV21-1 constitutes a pseudogene. The CDR3 is 17 residues long. CDR3 residues: CASSRGLAGGRINEQFF.

The rearrangement links TRBV9 to TRBJ2-5; checking the TCRdb D call of TRBD1 is not possible without DNA. Looked up from germline, CDR1 is SGDLS and CDR2 is YYNGEE. This CDR3 has 16 residues. The CDR3 sequence: CASSVDVGTTQETQYF.

The V and J genes are TRBV15 and TRBJ1-1. The CDR3 extends over 12 amino acids. Germline loops: CDR1 LNHNV, CDR2 YYDKDF (reference sequence). CDR3 region: CATSRAGTEAFF.

The gene calls are TRBV7-2 and TRBJ2-7; TCRdb's D call, TRBD1, is unchecked because there is no DNA. The germline V gene has CDR1 SGHTA and CDR2 FQGNSA. This CDR3 is built from 13 residues. The CDR3 here is CASSLYQGNEQYF.

The CDR3 here is CASSFGVRGLDEAFF. J is TRBJ1-1 and V is TRBV12-3 or TRBV12-4; TCRdb's D call, TRBD1, is unchecked because there is no DNA. There are 15 residues in the CDR3.

The rearrangement uses TRBV5-1 and TRBJ2-7; TCRdb returns TRBD2, unconfirmable since there is no DNA. This CDR3 spans 15 amino acids. In germline, CDR1 is SGHRS, CDR2 YFSETQ. The CDR3 reads CASSSSPGAPGEQYF. Using reference TRBV5-1 and TRBJ2-7 for the parts outside the CDR3, the full variable domain is KAGVTQTPRYLIKTRGQQVTLSCSPISGHRSVSWYQQTPGQGLQFLFEYFSETQRNKGNFPGRFSGRQFSNSRSEMNVSTLELGDSALYLCASSSSPGAPGEQYFGPGTRLTVT.

This chain connects TRBV28 to TRBJ2-2. The CDR3 is made up of 12 amino acids. In germline, CDR1 is MDHEN, CDR2 SYDVKM. The CDR3 sequence is CASAYWTGELFF.

The J gene is TRBJ2-7, the V gene TRBV6-1; TCRdb's assignment of TRBD2 cannot be checked, as there is no DNA. CDR3 size: 17 residues. Looked up from germline, CDR1 is MNHNS and CDR2 is SASEGT. The CDR3 sequence is CASRIGGQREAGYEQYF.

The chain recombines TRBV9 with TRBJ1-1; TCRdb reports TRBD1, a call that lacks DNA to check it against. The CDR3 is made up of 14 amino acids. The germline gives CDR1 SGDLS, CDR2 YYNGEE. The CDR3 region is CASSATAMNTEAFF.

V usage is TRBV2 and J usage is TRBJ2-7; TCRdb picks TRBD2, but there is no DNA to check that call. The germline V gene has CDR1 SNHLY and CDR2 FYNNEI. The CDR3 spans 16 residues. This CDR3 reads CASSGFRDLINYEQYF.

The rearrangement uses TRBV6-1 and TRBJ2-7; the TCRdb call, TRBD2, lacks DNA for checking. Germline values: CDR1 MNHNS, CDR2 SASEGT. This CDR3 region has 15 residues. CDR3 amino acids: CASSPTGTGFYEQYF.

The chain couples TRBV5-1 to TRBJ2-1; TCRdb's D call of TRBD2 is untestable without DNA. Germline CDR1 SGHRS, CDR2 YFSETQ. The CDR3 runs to 15 residues. This CDR3 is CASSLTSGDHNEQFF.

The chain couples TRBV7-9 to TRBJ1-6; without DNA, the TCRdb call of TRBD1 cannot be checked. CDR3 size: 14 residues. Germline V gene sequence: CDR1 SEHNR, CDR2 FQNEAQ (reference sequence). CDR3 residues: CASSLGPLGSPLHF.